The clone carrying this T cell receptor beta chain has more than one count but fewer than ten. TCRdb reanalysed the RT-PCR reads using MiXCR and keeps one entry per CDR3 protein. The sample lists hundreds of thousands of distinct CDR3 sequences, 16% occurring once. This entry comes from a study of patients and donors after allogeneic stem cell transplantation. Germline CDR1 and CDR2: MNHNS and SASEGT. The CDR3 sequence is 13 residues long. The ends were cut back, 6 bases at V and 3 bases at J, with 12 bases in the middle. This chain links TRBV6-1 with TRBJ2-7; a weak D match, TRBD2 (6 bases). The origin of this receptor is a human donor who was either an allogeneic HSCT recipient or a stem cell or donor lymphocyte infusion donor (not recorded which). It is not recorded whose cells these are; they may come from a transplant donor. Input material: blood, either unsorted or a sorted T cell fraction (not recorded which). CDR3: CASSGTFNYEQYF. In nucleotides, the CDR3 is TGTGCCAGCAGCGGGACTTTCAACTACGAGCAGTACTTC.